Each of the 20 T cell receptor beta chains below was sequenced from the same sample in a study of cytomegalovirus exposure and HLA in healthy donors. Using immunoSEQ multiplex PCR, the repertoire was profiled, and TCRdb retains in-frame clones only, with some absent. This table holds hundreds of thousands of clones, around 85% found once. Sequenced material: PBMCs. These receptors were taken from a woman in her 30s in good health and CMV-seropositive.

This chain connects TRBV27 to TRBJ2-7; D remains unclear. Germline assignment: CDR1 MNHEY and CDR2 SMNVEV (reference sequence). This CDR3 spans 14 amino acids. V shed 4 bases and J shed 6 bases, with 16 bases lying between them. CDR3 sequence: CASSSNGGPGEQYF. CDR3 coding DNA: TGTGCCAGCAGTTCCAACGGTGGCCCAGGCGAGCAGTACTTC.

The V gene is TRBV13, the J gene TRBJ2-1; D is unclear. V shed 0 bases and J shed 2 bases, with 5 bases lying between them. The CDR3 loop spans 14 amino acids. CDR1 is PRHDT, CDR2 FYEKMQ, per germline (reference sequence). This chain's CDR3 is CASSLGSAYNEQFF. In DNA form, the CDR3 reads TGTGCCAGCAGCTTAGGTTCGGCCTACAATGAGCAGTTCTTC. Based on the CDR3 plus reference TRBV13 and TRBJ2-1, the full variable domain is AAGVIQSPRHLIKEKRETATLKCYPIPRHDTVYWYQQGPGQDPQFLISFYEKMQSDKGSIPDRFSAQQFSDYHSELNMSSLELGDSALYFCASSLGSAYNEQFFGPGTRLTVL.

The chain uses TRBV19 and TRBJ2-3; the match to TRBD1 covers 9 bases. The germline V gene encodes CDR1 LNHDA and CDR2 SQIVND (reference sequence). The V gene end was trimmed by 5 bases and the J gene end by 2 bases; junction bases not matched to a gene: 8. CDR3 length equals 16 residues. CDR3 amino acids: CASSFRDREYTDTQYF. CDR3 DNA: TGTGCCAGTAGTTTCCGGGACAGGGAATACACAGATACGCAGTATTTT.

This clone has just one count. DNA of the CDR3: TGTGCCAGCAGCTTGGTAGGGACAGCCGCCTACGAGCAGTACTTC. This codes for CASSLVGTAAYEQYF. The J gene is TRBJ2-7, the V gene TRBV5-4; TRBD1 matches 7 bases. Per the germline V gene, CDR1 is SGHNT and CDR2 is YYREEE (reference sequence). The CDR3 is 15 amino acids. With 0 bases clipped from V and 2 bases from J, the junction kept 5 bases outside the gene matches.

V and J are TRBV30 and TRBJ2-3; TRBD2 matches 10 bases. Germline CDR1 GTSNPN, CDR2 SVGIG (reference sequence). The CDR3 runs 16 residues. The ends lost 1 base at V and 2 bases at J; junction bases unmatched: 6. The CDR3: CAWSGGLAGATDTQYF. CDR3 nucleotide sequence: TGTGCCTGGAGTGGAGGCCTAGCGGGAGCCACAGATACGCAGTATTTT.

The rearrangement links TRBV7-2 to TRBJ2-1; 8 bases match TRBD2. Germline-derived CDR1 and CDR2 are SGHTA and FQGNSA. The V segment lost 1 base and the J segment 6 bases; nucleotides outside the gene matches: 11. The CDR3 spans 17 residues. The CDR3 is CASSLVLFGTRGNEQFF. CDR3 nucleotide sequence: TGTGCCAGCAGCTTAGTGCTTTTCGGGACTAGGGGCAATGAGCAGTTCTTC.

V gene TRBV30 combines with J gene TRBJ2-3; no clear D. V was trimmed by 2 bases and J by 2 bases, leaving 5 bases between them. CDR1 GTSNPN and CDR2 SVGIG come from the germline V gene (reference sequence). CDR3 length: 12 residues. The DNA of the CDR3 is TGTGCCTGGAGTTTCATCACAGATACGCAGTATTTT. It encodes CAWSFITDTQYF.

The gene calls are TRBV7-2 and TRBJ2-7, with 9 nucleotides matching TRBD2. Germline V lookup: CDR1 SGHTA, CDR2 FQGNSA. The junction had 6 bases not matched to a gene; V was cut back by 5 bases and J by 4 bases. The CDR3 sequence is 14 residues long. DNA of the CDR3: TGTGCCAGCAGCATAGTAGCGGGAGCATACGAGCAGTACTTC. Translated: CASSIVAGAYEQYF.

V and J are TRBV4-2 and TRBJ2-7; 8 positions agree with TRBD2. From germline, CDR1 is LGHNA and CDR2 YNFKEQ. V was pared by 1 base and J by 5 bases, with 13 bases of the junction left unmatched. The CDR3 is made up of 17 amino acids. The CDR3 coding sequence is TGTGCCAGCAGCCAAGTGGACCCAGCGGGAGAGCTGAACGAGCAGTACTTC. Residues: CASSQVDPAGELNEQYF.

The chain uses TRBV19 and TRBJ2-3; D might be TRBD2 (5 bases). There are 15 residues in the CDR3. Deletions cut 6 bases from V and 2 bases from J, with 15 bases between. The germline V gene encodes CDR1 LNHDA and CDR2 SQIVND (reference sequence). CDR3 nucleotide sequence: TGTGCCAGTAGCAATAAGGACTGGTACACAGATACGCAGTATTTT. Protein sequence: CASSNKDWYTDTQYF. Filled out from reference TRBV19 and TRBJ2-3, the complete variable domain reads DGGITQSPKYLFRKEGQNVTLSCEQNLNHDAMYWYRQDPGQGLRLIYYSQIVNDFQKGDIAEGYSVSREKKESFPLTVTSAQKNPTAFYLCASSNKDWYTDTQYFGPGTRLTVL.

The chain links TRBV11-2 to TRBJ2-5; a weak D match, TRBD1 (5 bases). The CDR3 loop spans 15 amino acids. From germline, CDR1 is SGHAT and CDR2 FQNNGV. The V end lost 5 bases, the J end lost 1 base, and 14 bases lay between the germline ends. CDR3 sequence reads: CASSIPTVLQETQYF. The CDR3, as DNA: TGTGCCAGCAGCATCCCGACAGTGCTCCAAGAGACCCAGTACTTC.

The CDR3 protein is CAWSPARGTLGDEQFF. In DNA form, the CDR3 reads TGTGCCTGGAGTCCCGCCCGCGGGACTCTCGGGGATGAGCAGTTCTTC. This sequence joins TRBV30 and TRBJ2-1; tentative D call: TRBD2 (6 bases). V was trimmed by 2 bases and J by 8 bases, leaving 22 bases between them. The CDR3 spans 16 residues. Germline-derived CDR1 and CDR2 are GTSNPN and SVGIG (reference sequence). Full variable domain (outside the CDR3, taken from reference TRBV30 and TRBJ2-1): SQTIHQWPATLVQPVGSPLSLECTVEGTSNPNLYWYRQAAGRGLQLLFYSVGIGQISSEVPQNLSASRPQDRQFILSSKKLLLSDSGFYLCAWSPARGTLGDEQFFGPGTRLTVL.

The CDR3 here is CASSDLVRDISTQETQYF. In nucleotides, the CDR3 is TGTGCCAGCAGCGATCTCGTCCGGGACATAAGCACTCAAGAGACCCAGTACTTC. V and J are TRBV7-8 and TRBJ2-5; a weak D match, TRBD1 (6 bases). Trimming stripped 5 bases from V and 2 bases from J, with 24 bases between. The CDR3 runs 18 residues. Germline V CDR1 and CDR2: SGHVS, FQNEAQ.

The V call is TRBV7-6, the J call TRBJ1-2; tentative D call: TRBD1 (5 bases). V lost 2 bases, J lost 0 bases, and 10 bases lay in between. This CDR3 has 15 amino acids. CDR1 SGHVS and CDR2 FNYEAQ come from the germline V gene. CDR3 coding DNA: TGTGCCAGCAGCTTATCCAGGGCGGCTAACTATGGCTACACCTTC. Translation gives CASSLSRAANYGYTF.

This clone was counted a few times. The chain employs TRBV4-2 and TRBJ2-7; 8 bases fit TRBD1. There are 12 residues in the CDR3. Germline V gives CDR1 LGHNA, CDR2 YNFKEQ. Losses at the gene ends were 10 bases for V and 5 bases for J; bases not matched to a gene: 7. CDR3 protein: CATSGQGNEQYF. The DNA of the CDR3 is TGTGCCACCTCTGGACAGGGAAACGAGCAGTACTTC.

This clone came up once. The chain recombines TRBV27 with TRBJ1-5; TRBD1 is a possible D gene (5 bases). In germline, CDR1 is MNHEY, CDR2 SMNVEV (reference sequence). Trimming pared 2 bases from V and 3 bases from J, leaving 8 bases between. The CDR3 has 14 amino acids. CDR3 DNA: TGTGCCAGCAGTTTAGGCAGGGTCAATCAGCCCCAGCATTTT. Its translation: CASSLGRVNQPQHF.

The V call is TRBV6-4, the J call TRBJ2-3; TRBD1 aligns across 9 bases. The V gene's germline CDR1 is MRHNA and CDR2 SNTAGT. V gave up 6 bases and J gave up 4 bases; unmatched junction bases: 5. This CDR3 has 14 amino acids. The CDR3 bases are TGTGCCAGCAGCACAGGGGGCGGCGCAGATACGCAGTATTTT. The encoded protein is CASSTGGGADTQYF.

V gene TRBV29-1 combines with J gene TRBJ1-3, with TRBD1 identical over 8 bases. Germline V gene lookup returns CDR1 SQVTM and CDR2 ANQGSEA. Germline trimming cut 4 bases from V and 4 bases from J; bases unmatched to any gene: 3. There are 13 residues in the CDR3. The CDR3 sequence is CSVVTGEGNTIYF. CDR3 DNA sequence: TGCAGCGTTGTGACAGGGGAGGGAAACACCATATATTTT.

This clone was detected only a few times. The CDR3 loop is CAISEGRGGAGTDTQYF. CDR3 bases: TGTGCCATCAGTGAGGGCCGGGGAGGGGCTGGCACAGATACGCAGTATTTT. The gene calls are TRBV10-3 and TRBJ2-3, with 7 bases that match TRBD2. This CDR3 contains 17 residues. CDR1 and CDR2 from the germline V gene are ENHRY and SYGVKD. The trim removed 2 bases at V and 1 base at J, leaving 9 bases unmatched.

With respect to this clone: One end of the junction fails to match germline, which may point to a read error. V and J are TRBV7-9 and TRBJ2-7; 7 bases map to TRBD2. CDR1 SEHNR and CDR2 FQNEAQ come from the germline V gene (reference sequence). The CDR3 covers 13 residues. The CDR3 DNA sequence: TGTGCCAGCAGCCGGGGCGACCAAGCGGGACTGGGATTC. Translating it yields CASSRGDQAGLGF. The complete variable domain, with remaining parts taken from reference TRBV7-9 and TRBJ2-7, reads DTGVSQNPRHKITKRGQNVTFRCDPISEHNRLYWYRQTLGQGPEFLTYFQNEAQLEKSRLLSDRFSAERPKGSFSTLEIQRTEQGDSAMYLCASSRGDQAGLGFGPGTRLTVT.